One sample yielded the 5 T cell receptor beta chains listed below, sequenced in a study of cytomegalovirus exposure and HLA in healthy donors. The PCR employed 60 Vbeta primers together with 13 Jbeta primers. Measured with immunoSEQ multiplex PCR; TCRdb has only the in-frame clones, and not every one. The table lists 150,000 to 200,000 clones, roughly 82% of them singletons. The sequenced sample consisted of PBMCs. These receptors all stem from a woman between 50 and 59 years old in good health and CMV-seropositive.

DNA for the CDR3: TGTGCCACCGTACAGGGGACGACAGATACGCAGTATTTT. Translated, it gives CATVQGTTDTQYF. V and J are TRBV10-3 and TRBJ2-3; TRBD1 aligns across 7 bases. There are 13 residues in the CDR3. Germline V gene data show CDR1 as ENHRY and CDR2 as SYGVKD. V lost 10 bases, J lost 3 bases, and 7 bases stayed unmatched.

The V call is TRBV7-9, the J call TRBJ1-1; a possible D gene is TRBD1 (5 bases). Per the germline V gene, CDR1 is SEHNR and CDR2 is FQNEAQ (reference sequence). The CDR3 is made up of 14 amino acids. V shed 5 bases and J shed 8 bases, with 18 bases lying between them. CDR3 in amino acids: CASSLSGDRGEAFF. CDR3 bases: TGTGCCAGCAGCCTATCGGGGGATCGGGGCGAAGCTTTCTTT.

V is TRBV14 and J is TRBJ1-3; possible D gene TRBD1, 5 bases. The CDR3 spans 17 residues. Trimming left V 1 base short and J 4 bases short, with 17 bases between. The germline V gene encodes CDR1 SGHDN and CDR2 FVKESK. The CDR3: CASSQGVGVLRGNTIYF. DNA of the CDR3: TGTGCCAGCAGCCAAGGGGTAGGGGTCCTCCGCGGAAACACCATATATTTT. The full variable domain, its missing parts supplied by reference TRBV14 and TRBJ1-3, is EAGVTQFPSHSVIEKGQTVTLRCDPISGHDNLYWYRRVMGKEIKFLLHFVKESKQDESGMPNNRFLAERTGGTYSTLKVQPAELEDSGVYFCASSQGVGVLRGNTIYFGEGSWLTVV.

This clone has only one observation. DNA for the CDR3: TGTGCCAGCAGTGAAGAGCGGGGGGGCCGCCAGACCCAGTACTTC. This gives the protein CASSEERGGRQTQYF. The rearrangement links TRBV2 to TRBJ2-5; TRBD2 matches at 10 bases. Trimming at V came to 1 base and at J to 6 bases, leaving 5 bases not matched to a gene. CDR3 length equals 15 residues. CDR1 is SNHLY, CDR2 FYNNEI, per germline.

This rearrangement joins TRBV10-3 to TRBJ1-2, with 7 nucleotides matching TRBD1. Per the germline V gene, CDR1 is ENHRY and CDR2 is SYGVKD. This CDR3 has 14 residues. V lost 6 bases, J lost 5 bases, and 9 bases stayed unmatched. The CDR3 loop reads CAIRGQVLKYGYTF. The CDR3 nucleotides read TGTGCCATCAGAGGACAGGTTCTTAAGTATGGCTACACCTTC.